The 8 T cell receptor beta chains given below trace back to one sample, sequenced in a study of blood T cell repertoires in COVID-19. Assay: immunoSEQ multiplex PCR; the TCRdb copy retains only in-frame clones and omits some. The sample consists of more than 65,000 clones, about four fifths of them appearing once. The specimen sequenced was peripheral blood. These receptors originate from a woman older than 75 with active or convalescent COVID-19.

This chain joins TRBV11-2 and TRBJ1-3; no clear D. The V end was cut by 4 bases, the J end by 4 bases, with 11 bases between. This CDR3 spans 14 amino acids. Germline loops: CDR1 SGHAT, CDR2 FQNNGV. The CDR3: CASSSPQRGNTIYF. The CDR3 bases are TGTGCCAGCAGCTCACCCCAGAGGGGAAACACCATATATTTT.

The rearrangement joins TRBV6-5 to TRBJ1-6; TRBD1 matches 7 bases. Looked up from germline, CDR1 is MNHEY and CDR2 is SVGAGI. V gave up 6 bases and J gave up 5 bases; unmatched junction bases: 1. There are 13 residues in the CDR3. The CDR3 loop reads CASSTGDNSPLHF. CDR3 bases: TGTGCCAGCAGCACAGGGGATAATTCACCCCTCCACTTT.

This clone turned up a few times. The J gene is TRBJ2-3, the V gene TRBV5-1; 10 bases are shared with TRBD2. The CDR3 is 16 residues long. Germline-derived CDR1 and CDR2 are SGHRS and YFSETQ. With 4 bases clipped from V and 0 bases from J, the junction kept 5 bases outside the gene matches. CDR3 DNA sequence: TGCGCCAGCAGCGCCTTGACTAGCGGGAGCACAGATACGCAGTATTTT. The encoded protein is CASSALTSGSTDTQYF.

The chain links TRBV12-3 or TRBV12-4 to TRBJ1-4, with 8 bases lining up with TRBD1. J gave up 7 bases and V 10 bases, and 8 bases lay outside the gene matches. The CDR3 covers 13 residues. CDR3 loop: CATSTGDGEKLFF. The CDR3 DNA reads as TGTGCCACCTCGACAGGGGACGGTGAAAAACTGTTTTTT.

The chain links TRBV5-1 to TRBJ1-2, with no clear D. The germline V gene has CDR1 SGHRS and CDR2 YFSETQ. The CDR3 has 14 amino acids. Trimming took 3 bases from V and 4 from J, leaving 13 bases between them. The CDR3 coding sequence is TGCGCCAGCAGCTCCCGGGGAGAAAGCTATGGCTACACCTTC. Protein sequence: CASSSRGESYGYTF.

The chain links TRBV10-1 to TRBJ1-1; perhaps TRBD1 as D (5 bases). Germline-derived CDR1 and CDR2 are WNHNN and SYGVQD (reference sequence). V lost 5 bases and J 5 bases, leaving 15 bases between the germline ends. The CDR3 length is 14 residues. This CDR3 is CASSPSGRGTEAFF. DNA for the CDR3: TGCGCCAGCAGTCCCTCCGGTCGGGGGACTGAAGCTTTCTTT.

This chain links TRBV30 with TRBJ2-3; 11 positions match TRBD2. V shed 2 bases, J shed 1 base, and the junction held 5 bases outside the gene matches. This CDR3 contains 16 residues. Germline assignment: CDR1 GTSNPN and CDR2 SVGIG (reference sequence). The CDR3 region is CAWSSPGLAGTDTQYF. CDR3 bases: TGTGCCTGGAGTTCTCCGGGACTAGCGGGCACAGATACGCAGTATTTT.

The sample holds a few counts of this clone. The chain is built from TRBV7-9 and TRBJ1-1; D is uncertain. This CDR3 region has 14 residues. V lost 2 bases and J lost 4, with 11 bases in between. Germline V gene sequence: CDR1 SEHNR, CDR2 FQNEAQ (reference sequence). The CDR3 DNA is TGTGCCAGCAGCTTAACGGTCGGGTCCACTGAAGCTTTCTTT. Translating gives CASSLTVGSTEAFF.